This T cell receptor (beta chain) comes out of a study of blood T cells in healthy people across ages. Sample-barcoded 5' priming and a J-beta primer mix drove a second PCR of roughly 6 to 12 cycles. In TCRdb, the 5' RACE reads were re-called with MiXCR into one record per CDR3 protein. The sample shows 850,000 to 1,100,000 distinct CDR3 sequences, about two fifths of them seen only once. Germline V gene sequence: CDR1 LGHDT, CDR2 YNNKEL (reference sequence). V lost 4 bases to trimming and J lost 2 bases; unmatched junction nucleotides: 8. This CDR3 comprises 15 residues. Regarding this clonotype: Its antigen is still unknown.

Notes on the study in general: From one million sequenced T cells, diversity estimates were lower bounds. Samples with more naive T cells showed higher observed beta diversity.

Caucasian individuals from Russia who were healthy and aged roughly 6 to 95 acted as donors. Around 10 milliliters of peripheral blood were drawn from each donor. This TCR came from a man aged 18 to 30 in good health. Source material: blood. The chain couples TRBV3-1 to TRBJ2-7; TRBD2 agrees at 7 bases. The CDR3 DNA reads as TGTGCCAGCAGCCCAGTCCTACTAGCGACCTACGAGCAGTACTTC. This encodes CASSPVLLATYEQYF.